Included here is one T cell receptor (beta chain) sequence, with context. Its specificity is unknown. Employing constant-segment primers, 5'RACE generated TCR alpha and TCR beta cDNA libraries bearing sample barcodes and UMIs. TCRdb passed the 5' RACE reads through MiXCR, listing each CDR3 protein once. The profile shows 350,000 or so distinct CDR3 sequences, roughly 19% of them singletons. The record originates from a study of T-cell memory formation after mild COVID-19. The overall study: TCR clusters showed largely donor specificity. Whole-study findings and limits: Clones which contracted sat mainly in CM and EM if CD4+, and in EMRA if CD8+. Pre-infection memory contained some responding clones, which suggested that cross-reactive memory had joined.

The germline CDR1 and CDR2 sequences are MNHNY and SVGAGI (reference sequence). The CDR3 loop spans 14 amino acids. V lost 2 bases to trimming and J lost 2 bases, with 9 bases between them. The TCR originated in a man between 18 and 35 years old who had mild COVID-19 (a few samples of this study predate the infection). Cell type and time point are not known. Sequencing used PBMCs or a T cell subset sorted from them (not recorded which). This chain uses TRBV6-6 with TRBJ2-5, with D unresolved. CDR3 loop: CASSYGRQQETQYF. The CDR3 nucleotides read TGTGCCAGCAGTTACGGTCGCCAGCAAGAGACCCAGTACTTC.